The 27 T cell receptor beta chains below come from one sample, sequenced in a study of cytomegalovirus exposure and HLA in healthy donors. A multiplex PCR was run with 60 Vbeta primers and 13 Jbeta primers. The repertoire was sequenced with immunoSEQ multiplex PCR; TCRdb's copy has only in-frame clones and lacks some. The repertoire includes 95,000 to 130,000 clones, 65% of them detected once, and roughly 9.8% sits in the top ten. Sequencing input: PBMCs. These TCRs come from a woman aged 35 to 49 in good health and CMV-seropositive.

This sequence joins TRBV12-5 and TRBJ2-2, with D unclear. V was trimmed by 0 bases and J by 0 bases, leaving 11 bases between them. The CDR3 length is 17 residues. CDR1 and CDR2 (germline): LGHNT, FRNRAP. CDR3: CASGLVVGIANTGELFF. The CDR3 DNA is TGTGCTAGTGGTTTGGTAGTCGGTATAGCGAACACCGGGGAGCTGTTTTTT.

V and J are TRBV5-1 and TRBJ1-1; D ambiguous. V was shortened by 1 base and J by 0 bases, with 7 bases between the two germline ends. Germline CDR1 reads SGHRS; CDR2 reads YFSETQ. This CDR3 is 14 amino acids long. CDR3 in amino acids: CASSLFRLNTEAFF. The CDR3 bases are TGCGCCAGCAGCTTGTTCAGGTTGAACACTGAAGCTTTCTTT.

The chain is built from TRBV5-4 and TRBJ2-3, with D possibly being TRBD1 (5 bases). Germline assignment: CDR1 SGHNT and CDR2 YYREEE (reference sequence). This CDR3 is built from 13 residues. The V gene lost 5 bases and the J gene lost 0 bases, with 7 bases spanning the gap. The CDR3 loop reads CASSGHSTDTQYF. DNA of the CDR3: TGTGCCAGCAGTGGACATAGCACAGATACGCAGTATTTT.

The chain joins TRBV7-2 to TRBJ2-3, with 7 positions matching TRBD1. Germline assignment: CDR1 SGHTA and CDR2 FQGNSA. J gave up 6 bases and V 5 bases, and 11 bases lay outside the gene matches. CDR3 length: 15 amino acids. The CDR3 protein is CASSRDRVWGDTQYF. CDR3 DNA sequence: TGTGCCAGCAGCCGCGACAGGGTCTGGGGGGATACGCAGTATTTT.

The V and J genes are TRBV16 and TRBJ2-2; the D gene is possibly TRBD1 (5 bases). Trimming removed 4 bases from V and 4 bases from J, with 10 bases in between. CDR1 is KGHSY and CDR2 is FQNENV in the germline V gene. The CDR3 spans 14 residues. The CDR3 spells CASSPPGFTGELFF. CDR3 bases: TGTGCCAGCAGCCCTCCAGGGTTCACCGGGGAGCTGTTTTTT.

Turning to this clone: Other nucleotide sequences in the sample specify the same CDR3. The V and J genes are TRBV7-2 and TRBJ2-1; weak D call: TRBD2 (6 bases). The CDR3 consists of 15 residues. Germline V gene lookup returns CDR1 SGHTA and CDR2 FQGNSA. The ends were cut back, 0 bases at V and 2 bases at J, with 8 bases in the middle. The CDR3 spells CASSLAGGTYNEQFF. CDR3 in DNA: TGTGCCAGCAGCTTAGCGGGAGGTACCTACAATGAGCAGTTCTTC.

The table lists this clone with a few counts. The CDR3 nucleotides are TGCAGCGTTGGTCCGGGACTAAAGGGTGAAGCTTTCTTT. Translation gives CSVGPGLKGEAFF. The V and J genes are TRBV29-1 and TRBJ1-1; D is possibly TRBD1 (5 bases). The germline V gene has CDR1 SQVTM and CDR2 ANQGSEA. The V end lost 4 bases, the J end lost 7 bases, and 16 bases lay between the germline ends. This CDR3 has 13 amino acids.

The chain links TRBV7-3 to TRBJ2-5; 8 positions match TRBD1. The end of the DNA aligns better with TRBJ2-7, so the J call may be wrong. CDR1 SGHTA and CDR2 FQGTGA come from the germline V gene. The CDR3 covers 14 residues. CDR3: CASSFGQGPYEQYF. DNA of the CDR3: TGTGCCAGCAGCTTCGGACAGGGCCCCTACGAGCAGTACTTC.

This rearrangement joins TRBV4-2 to TRBJ2-3; 8 bases match TRBD2. The CDR3 is made up of 17 amino acids. Germline assignment: CDR1 LGHNA and CDR2 YNFKEQ. J gave up 1 base and V 4 bases, and 10 bases lay outside the gene matches. The CDR3 loop is CASSPNVLAERTDTQYF. Here the CDR3 DNA reads TGTGCCAGCAGCCCCAACGTACTAGCGGAGCGCACAGATACGCAGTATTTT.

This clone was detected only a few times. The chain combines TRBV6-6 with TRBJ2-1, with 9 bases identical to TRBD2. Germline V gene sequence: CDR1 MNHNY, CDR2 SVGAGI (reference sequence). There are 16 residues in the CDR3. The V gene end was trimmed by 6 bases and the J gene end by 2 bases; junction bases not matched to a gene: 8. The CDR3 protein is CASSPRAGGTYNEQFF. CDR3 in DNA: TGTGCCAGCAGCCCCAGAGCGGGAGGTACCTACAATGAGCAGTTCTTC.

CDR3 sequence reads: CASSYSTTYGEQFF. CDR3 nucleotides: TGTGCCAGCAGTTACTCGACTACGTACGGTGAGCAGTTCTTC. The V and J genes are TRBV6-6 and TRBJ2-1; maybe TRBD2 (5 bases). V gave up 0 bases and J gave up 9 bases, with 12 bases separating them. The CDR3 is made up of 14 amino acids. Germline CDR1 reads MNHNY; CDR2 reads SVGAGI (reference sequence).

The rearrangement uses TRBV28 and TRBJ2-3, with D possibly matching TRBD1 (5 bases). Germline V gives CDR1 MDHEN, CDR2 SYDVKM. This CDR3 has 12 amino acids. Trimming pared 5 bases from V and 5 bases from J, leaving 8 bases between. CDR3 in amino acids: CASSATEDTQYF. As DNA, the CDR3 is TGTGCCAGCAGTGCGACAGAAGATACGCAGTATTTT.

The chain links TRBV5-1 to TRBJ1-1; 8 nucleotides agree with TRBD1. This CDR3 spans 15 amino acids. Germline V gene data show CDR1 as SGHRS and CDR2 as YFSETQ. V lost 5 bases and J lost 1; bases outside the gene matches: 7. In nucleotides, the CDR3 is TGCGCCAGCAGTGGCCCCGGGACAGGGAACACTGAAGCTTTCTTT. It codes for CASSGPGTGNTEAFF.

In DNA form, the CDR3 reads TGTGCCTGTACGGCGGGGCTCTCCTACGAGCAGTACTTC. Its translation: CACTAGLSYEQYF. The chain joins TRBV30 to TRBJ2-7; a possible D gene is TRBD2 (6 bases). Trimming cost V 6 bases and J 0 bases, with 12 bases left between them. The CDR3 has 13 residues. Germline V lookup: CDR1 GTSNPN, CDR2 SVGIG (reference sequence).

The J gene is TRBJ2-3, the V gene TRBV7-2; no firm D call. From germline, CDR1 is SGHTA and CDR2 FQGNSA. The CDR3 has 15 amino acids. V lost 7 bases, J lost 6 bases, and 20 bases lay in between. CDR3 nucleotide sequence: TGTGCCAGCACGTACTTGGGTACGGCGAGGGATACGCAGTATTTT. Its protein is CASTYLGTARDTQYF.

This clone was observed once. The chain combines TRBV6-1 with TRBJ2-7; 9 bases map to TRBD1. J lost 4 bases, V lost 4 bases, and 8 bases had no gene match. Germline loops: CDR1 MNHNS, CDR2 SASEGT. This CDR3 contains 15 residues. CDR3 bases: TGTGCCAGCAGTGCGCCGGGACAGGGTGGATACGAGCAGTACTTC. Translated: CASSAPGQGGYEQYF.

The chain links TRBV4-1 to TRBJ2-7, with D uncertain. Germline V gene data show CDR1 as MGHRA and CDR2 as YSYEKL. This CDR3 has 13 amino acids. V lost 0 bases and J lost 2, with 5 bases in between. In nucleotides, the CDR3 is TGCGCCAGCAGCCAAGATGGCCCCTACGAGCAGTACTTC. This codes for CASSQDGPYEQYF.

This chain joins TRBV19 and TRBJ2-5; 11 bases match TRBD2. CDR1 is LNHDA, CDR2 SQIVND, per germline (reference sequence). Unmatched junction bases numbered 18, after V lost 5 bases and J lost 4 bases. This CDR3 region has 19 residues. The CDR3: CASSVRTGTSGSGLETQYF. The CDR3 DNA sequence: TGTGCCAGTAGTGTCAGGACAGGTACTAGCGGGAGTGGCCTAGAGACCCAGTACTTC.

V gene TRBV27 combines with J gene TRBJ2-2, with D unresolved. CDR1 and CDR2 from the germline V gene are MNHEY and SMNVEV (reference sequence). Trimming left V 8 bases short and J 4 bases short, with 5 bases between. The CDR3 loop spans 11 amino acids. In DNA, the CDR3 is TGTGCCAGCGGCTCCACCGGGGAGCTGTTTTTT. Its protein is CASGSTGELFF.

The V call is TRBV27, the J call TRBJ2-1, with 9 nucleotides matching TRBD2. The CDR3 sequence is 13 residues long. Germline trimming cut 3 bases from V and 9 bases from J; bases unmatched to any gene: 3. Germline V gene data show CDR1 as MNHEY and CDR2 as SMNVEV (reference sequence). CDR3: CASSLASGIEQFF. DNA of the CDR3: TGTGCCAGCAGTTTGGCTAGCGGGATTGAGCAGTTCTTC.

The V and J genes are TRBV6-1 and TRBJ2-3, with 8 bases fitting TRBD1. The trim removed 3 bases at V and 2 bases at J, leaving 7 bases unmatched. The V gene's germline CDR1 is MNHNS and CDR2 SASEGT. This CDR3 has 16 residues. The CDR3 is CASSDAGQAYTDTQYF. The CDR3 DNA follows: TGTGCCAGCAGTGACGCGGGACAGGCCTACACAGATACGCAGTATTTT.

This clone occurred once. Its ends do not fully match the called genes, so a read error is possible. This rearrangement joins TRBV7-9 to TRBJ1-4; a weak D match, TRBD1 (5 bases). This CDR3 region has 14 residues. Germline-derived CDR1 and CDR2 are SEHNR and FQNEAQ (reference sequence). The CDR3 spells CSSSLSRGSEKLFF. The CDR3, as DNA: TGTTCCAGCAGCTTATCAAGGGGTTCGGAAAAACTGTTTTTT.

The rearrangement links TRBV7-3 to TRBJ2-1; D not resolved. V dropped 5 bases and J dropped 7 bases, with 9 bases sitting between them. The CDR3 length is 12 residues. Germline V gives CDR1 SGHTA, CDR2 FQGTGA. CDR3 loop: CASSLTGNEQFF. In DNA, the CDR3 is TGTGCCAGCAGCCTGACTGGGAATGAGCAGTTCTTC. The variable domain in full, with the rest retrieved from reference TRBV7-3 and TRBJ2-1, is GAGVSQTPSNKVTEKGKYVELRCDPISGHTALYWYRQSLGQGPEFLIYFQGTGAADDSGLPNDRFFAVRPEGSVSTLKIQRTERGDSAVYLCASSLTGNEQFFGPGTRLTVL.

This clone has only a few counts. One end of the junction varies from germline; a read error may be responsible. This rearrangement joins TRBV7-7 to TRBJ2-1; 7 bases are shared with TRBD2. Germline values: CDR1 SSHAT, CDR2 FNYEAQ (reference sequence). The CDR3 has 14 residues. In DNA form, the CDR3 reads TGTGCTAGCAGCTCGGGACTAACCAGCAATGAGCAGTTCTTC. Translation: CASSSGLTSNEQFF.

V usage is TRBV19 and J usage is TRBJ2-7; TRBD2 matches at 7 bases. This CDR3 spans 14 amino acids. The germline V gene has CDR1 LNHDA and CDR2 SQIVND (reference sequence). The junction had 9 bases not matched to a gene; V was cut back by 3 bases and J by 7 bases. CDR3 DNA: TGTGCCAGTAGTATCTCTCTAGCGGTGGGGGAGCAGTACTTC. As protein: CASSISLAVGEQYF.

This clone was observed a few times. This sequence joins TRBV19 and TRBJ1-5; a possible D gene is TRBD1 (5 bases). Germline values: CDR1 LNHDA, CDR2 SQIVND (reference sequence). V lost 9 bases and J lost 3, with 18 bases in between. The CDR3 totals 15 residues. In DNA, the CDR3 is TGTGCCAGCTCTGTTTCGGGGGGAATCAATCAGCCCCAGCATTTT. It translates to CASSVSGGINQPQHF. The full variable domain, completed using reference TRBV19 and TRBJ1-5, is DGGITQSPKYLFRKEGQNVTLSCEQNLNHDAMYWYRQDPGQGLRLIYYSQIVNDFQKGDIAEGYSVSREKKESFPLTVTSAQKNPTAFYLCASSVSGGINQPQHFGDGTRLSIL.

The rearrangement uses TRBV28 and TRBJ1-3; a possible D gene is TRBD1 (5 bases). Trimming left V 6 bases short and J 2 bases short, with 14 bases between. The CDR3 loop spans 15 amino acids. The germline V gene has CDR1 MDHEN and CDR2 SYDVKM. The CDR3 DNA sequence: TGTGCCAGCAGCGCGGCCGGGGGGACTGGAAACACCATATATTTT. Translating gives CASSAAGGTGNTIYF.